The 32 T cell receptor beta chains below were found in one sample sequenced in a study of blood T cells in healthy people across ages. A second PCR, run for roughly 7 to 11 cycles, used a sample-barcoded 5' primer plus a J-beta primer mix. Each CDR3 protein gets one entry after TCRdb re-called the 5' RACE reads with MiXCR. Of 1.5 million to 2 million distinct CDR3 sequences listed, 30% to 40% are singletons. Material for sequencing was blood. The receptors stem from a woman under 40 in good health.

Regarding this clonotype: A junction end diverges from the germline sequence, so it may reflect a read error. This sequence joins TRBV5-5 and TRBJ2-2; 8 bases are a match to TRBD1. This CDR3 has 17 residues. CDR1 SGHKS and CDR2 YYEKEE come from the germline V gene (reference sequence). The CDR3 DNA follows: TGTGCCGGCAGCTTGGCCTTAGGGACAGGCCTTTCCGGGGAGCTGTTTTTT. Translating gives CAGSLALGTGLSGELFF.

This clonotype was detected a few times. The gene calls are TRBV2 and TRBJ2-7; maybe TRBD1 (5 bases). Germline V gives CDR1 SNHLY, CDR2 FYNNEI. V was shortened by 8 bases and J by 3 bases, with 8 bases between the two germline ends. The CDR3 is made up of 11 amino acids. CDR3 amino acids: CASFDSYEQYF. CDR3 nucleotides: TGTGCCAGCTTCGACAGCTACGAGCAGTACTTC. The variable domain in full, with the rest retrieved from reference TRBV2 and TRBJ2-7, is EPEVTQTPSHQVTQMGQEVILRCVPISNHLYFYWYRQILGQKVEFLVSFYNNEISEKSEIFDDQFSVERPDGSNFTLKIRSTKLEDSAMYFCASFDSYEQYFGPGTRLTVT.

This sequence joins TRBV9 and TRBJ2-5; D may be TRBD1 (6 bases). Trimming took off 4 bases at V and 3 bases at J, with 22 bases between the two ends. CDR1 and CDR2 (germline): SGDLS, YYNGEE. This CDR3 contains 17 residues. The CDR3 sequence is CASSHGWDNSWEETQYF. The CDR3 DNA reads TGTGCCAGCAGCCATGGGTGGGACAACTCGTGGGAAGAGACCCAGTACTTC.

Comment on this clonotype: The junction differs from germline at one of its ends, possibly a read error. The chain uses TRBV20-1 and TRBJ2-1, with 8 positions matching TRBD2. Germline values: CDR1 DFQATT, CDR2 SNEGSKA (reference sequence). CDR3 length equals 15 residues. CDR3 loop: CIASGTGTSYNEQFF. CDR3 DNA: TGCATTGCTAGTGGAACCGGGACTAGCTACAATGAGCAGTTCTTC.

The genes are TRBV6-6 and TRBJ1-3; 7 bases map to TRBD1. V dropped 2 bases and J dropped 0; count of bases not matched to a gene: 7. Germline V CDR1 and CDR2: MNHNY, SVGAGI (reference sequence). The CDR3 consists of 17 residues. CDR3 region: CASSYVAGGSSGNTIYF. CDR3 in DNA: TGTGCCAGCAGTTACGTGGCAGGGGGTTCCTCTGGAAACACCATATATTTT.

CDR3 loop: CASSLTGRNNYGYTF. The CDR3 DNA reads as TGCGCCAGCAGCTTAACAGGCCGAAATAACTATGGCTACACCTTC. This sequence joins TRBV5-1 and TRBJ1-2, with a possible D match to TRBD1 (5 bases). With 2 bases removed from V and 1 base from J, the gap between germline ends came to 12 bases. The CDR3 is made up of 15 amino acids. Germline V gene data show CDR1 as SGHRS and CDR2 as YFSETQ.

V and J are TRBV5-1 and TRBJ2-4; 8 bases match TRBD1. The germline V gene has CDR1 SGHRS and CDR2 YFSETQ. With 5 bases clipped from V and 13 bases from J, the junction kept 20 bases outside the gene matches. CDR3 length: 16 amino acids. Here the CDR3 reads CASRRVGTGGGGEQYF. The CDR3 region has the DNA TGCGCCAGCAGGCGCGTCGGGACAGGCGGAGGTGGAGAGCAGTACTTC.

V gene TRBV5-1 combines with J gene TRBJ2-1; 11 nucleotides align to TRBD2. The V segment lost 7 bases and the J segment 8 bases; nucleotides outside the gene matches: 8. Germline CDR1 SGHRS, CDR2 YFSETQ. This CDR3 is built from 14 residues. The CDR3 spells CASGVAGGPYEQFF. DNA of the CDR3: TGCGCCAGCGGGGTAGCGGGAGGGCCGTATGAGCAGTTCTTC.

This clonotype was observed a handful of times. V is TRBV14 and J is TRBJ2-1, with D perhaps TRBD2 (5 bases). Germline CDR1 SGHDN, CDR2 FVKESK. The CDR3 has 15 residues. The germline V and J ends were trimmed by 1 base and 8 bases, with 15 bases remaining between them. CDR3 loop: CASSQGGWYMDEQFF. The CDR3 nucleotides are TGTGCCAGCAGCCAAGGAGGGTGGTATATGGATGAGCAGTTCTTC.

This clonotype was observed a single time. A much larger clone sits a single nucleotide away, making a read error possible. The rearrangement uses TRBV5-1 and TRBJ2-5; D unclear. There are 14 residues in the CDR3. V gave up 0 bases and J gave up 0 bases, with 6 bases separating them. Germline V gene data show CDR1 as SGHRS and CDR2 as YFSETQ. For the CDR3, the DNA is TGCGCCAGCAGCTTGGCGGCGTACCAAGAGACCCAGTACTTC. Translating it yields CASSLAAYQETQYF.

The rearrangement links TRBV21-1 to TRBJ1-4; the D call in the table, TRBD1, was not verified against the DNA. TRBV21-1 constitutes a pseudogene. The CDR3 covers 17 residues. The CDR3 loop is CASSKGRGREWREKLFF. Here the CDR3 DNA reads TGTGCCAGCAGCAAGGGCAGGGGGAGGGAATGGAGAGAAAAACTGTTTTTT.

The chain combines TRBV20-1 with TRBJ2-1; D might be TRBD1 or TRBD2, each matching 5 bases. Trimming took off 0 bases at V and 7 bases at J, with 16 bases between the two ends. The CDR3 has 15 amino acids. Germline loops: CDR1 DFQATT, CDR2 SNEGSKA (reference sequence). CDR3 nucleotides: TGCAGTGCTAGAGATCGAGCGGAGAGGGGTAATGAGCAGTTCTTC. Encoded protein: CSARDRAERGNEQFF.

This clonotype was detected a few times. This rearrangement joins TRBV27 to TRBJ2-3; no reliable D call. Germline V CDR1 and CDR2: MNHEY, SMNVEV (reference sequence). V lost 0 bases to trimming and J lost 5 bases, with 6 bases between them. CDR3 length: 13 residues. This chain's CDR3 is CASSLSRIDTQYF. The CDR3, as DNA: TGTGCCAGCAGTTTATCGCGTATAGATACGCAGTATTTT.

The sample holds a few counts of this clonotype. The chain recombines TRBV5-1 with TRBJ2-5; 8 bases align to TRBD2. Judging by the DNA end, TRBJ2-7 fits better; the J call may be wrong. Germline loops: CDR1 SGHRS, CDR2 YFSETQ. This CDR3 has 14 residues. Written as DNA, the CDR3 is TGCGCCAGCAGCTTTTTAGCGGGGATCTACGAGCAGTACTTC. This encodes CASSFLAGIYEQYF.

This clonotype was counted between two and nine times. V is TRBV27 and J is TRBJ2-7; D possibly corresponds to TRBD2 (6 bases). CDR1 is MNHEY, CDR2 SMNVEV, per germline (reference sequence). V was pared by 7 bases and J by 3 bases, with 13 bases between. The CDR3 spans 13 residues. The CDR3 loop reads CASKPGVFYEQYF. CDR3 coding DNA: TGTGCCAGCAAACCGGGAGTCTTCTACGAGCAGTACTTC.

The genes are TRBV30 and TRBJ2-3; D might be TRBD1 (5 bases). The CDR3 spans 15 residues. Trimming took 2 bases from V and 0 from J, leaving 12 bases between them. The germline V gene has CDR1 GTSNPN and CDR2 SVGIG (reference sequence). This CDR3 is CAWSSVGASTDTQYF. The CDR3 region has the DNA TGTGCCTGGAGTAGCGTTGGGGCTAGCACAGATACGCAGTATTTT.

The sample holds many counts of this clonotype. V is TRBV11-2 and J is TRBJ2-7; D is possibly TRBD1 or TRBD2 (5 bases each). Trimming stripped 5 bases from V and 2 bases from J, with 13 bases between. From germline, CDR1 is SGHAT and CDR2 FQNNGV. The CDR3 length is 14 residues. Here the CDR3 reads CASSPGALAYEQYF. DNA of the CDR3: TGTGCCAGCAGCCCCGGGGCGCTGGCCTACGAGCAGTACTTC.

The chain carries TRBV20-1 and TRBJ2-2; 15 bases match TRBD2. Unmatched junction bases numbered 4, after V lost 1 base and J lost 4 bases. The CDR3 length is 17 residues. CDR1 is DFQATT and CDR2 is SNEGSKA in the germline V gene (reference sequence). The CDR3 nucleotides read TGCAGTGCTAGAGTGGGACTAGCGGGAGGCAGCACCGGGGAGCTGTTTTTT. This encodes CSARVGLAGGSTGELFF.

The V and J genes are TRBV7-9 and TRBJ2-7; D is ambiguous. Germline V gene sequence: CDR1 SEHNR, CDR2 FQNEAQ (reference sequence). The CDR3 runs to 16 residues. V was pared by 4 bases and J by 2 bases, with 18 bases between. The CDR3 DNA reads TGTGCCAGCAGCTACTCGACTGAGGTTATCCCCTACGAGCAGTACTTC. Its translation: CASSYSTEVIPYEQYF.

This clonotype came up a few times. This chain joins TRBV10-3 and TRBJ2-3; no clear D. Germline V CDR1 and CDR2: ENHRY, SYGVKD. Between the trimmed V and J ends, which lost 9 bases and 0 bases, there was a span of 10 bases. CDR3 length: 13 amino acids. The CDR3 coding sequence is TGTGCCATGACCTCGGGCAGCACAGATACGCAGTATTTT. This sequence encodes CAMTSGSTDTQYF.

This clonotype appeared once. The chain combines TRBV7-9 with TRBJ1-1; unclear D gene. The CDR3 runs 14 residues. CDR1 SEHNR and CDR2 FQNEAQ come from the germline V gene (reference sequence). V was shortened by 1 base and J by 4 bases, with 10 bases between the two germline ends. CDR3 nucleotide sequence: TGTGCCAGCAGCTTAGTTCTCCCCGGCACTGAAGCTTTCTTT. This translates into CASSLVLPGTEAFF.

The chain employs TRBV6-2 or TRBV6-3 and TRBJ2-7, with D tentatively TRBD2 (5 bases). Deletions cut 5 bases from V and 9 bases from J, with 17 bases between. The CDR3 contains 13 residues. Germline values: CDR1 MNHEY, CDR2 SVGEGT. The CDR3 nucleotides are TGTGCCAGCAGTGCGCTAGTGGCGGGTGGGCAGTACTTC. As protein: CASSALVAGGQYF.

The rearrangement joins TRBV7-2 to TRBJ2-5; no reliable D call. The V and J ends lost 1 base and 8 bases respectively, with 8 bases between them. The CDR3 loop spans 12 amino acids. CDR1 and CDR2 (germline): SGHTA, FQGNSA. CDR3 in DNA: TGTGCCAGCAGCTTAGGGAGACCCACCCAGTACTTC. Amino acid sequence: CASSLGRPTQYF. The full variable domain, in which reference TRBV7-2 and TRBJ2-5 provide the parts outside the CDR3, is GAGVSQSPSNKVTEKGKDVELRCDPISGHTALYWYRQSLGQGLEFLIYFQGNSAPDKSGLPSDRFSAERTGGSVSTLTIQRTQQEDSAVYLCASSLGRPTQYFGPGTRLLVL.

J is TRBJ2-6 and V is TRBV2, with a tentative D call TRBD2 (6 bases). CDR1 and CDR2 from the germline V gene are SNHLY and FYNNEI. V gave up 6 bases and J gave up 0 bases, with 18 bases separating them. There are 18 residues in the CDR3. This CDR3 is CASRETRDSRSGANVLTF. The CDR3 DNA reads TGTGCCAGCAGGGAAACCCGGGACTCCCGCTCTGGGGCCAACGTCCTGACTTTC. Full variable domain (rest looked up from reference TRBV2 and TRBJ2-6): EPEVTQTPSHQVTQMGQEVILRCVPISNHLYFYWYRQILGQKVEFLVSFYNNEISEKSEIFDDQFSVERPDGSNFTLKIRSTKLEDSAMYFCASRETRDSRSGANVLTFGAGSRLTVL.

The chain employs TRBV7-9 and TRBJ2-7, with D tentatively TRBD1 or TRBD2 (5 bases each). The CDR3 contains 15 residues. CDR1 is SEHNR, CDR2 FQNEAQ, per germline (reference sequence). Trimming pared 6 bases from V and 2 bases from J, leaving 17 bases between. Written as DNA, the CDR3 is TGTGCCAGCAGTTCACGAGGGACGGGGACCTACGAGCAGTACTTC. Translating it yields CASSSRGTGTYEQYF.

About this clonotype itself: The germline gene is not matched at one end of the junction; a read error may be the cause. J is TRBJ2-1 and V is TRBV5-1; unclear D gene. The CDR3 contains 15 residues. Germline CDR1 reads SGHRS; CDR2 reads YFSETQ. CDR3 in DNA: TGCGCCAGCAGCTTGGCAGAGAGCTCCTACAATGGGCAGTTCTTC. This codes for CASSLAESSYNGQFF.

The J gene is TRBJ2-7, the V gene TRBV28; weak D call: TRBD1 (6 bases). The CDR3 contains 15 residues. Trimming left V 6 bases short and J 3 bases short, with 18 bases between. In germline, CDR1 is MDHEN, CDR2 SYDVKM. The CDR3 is CASRPNRADSYEQYF. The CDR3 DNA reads TGTGCCAGCAGACCAAACAGGGCGGATAGCTACGAGCAGTACTTC.

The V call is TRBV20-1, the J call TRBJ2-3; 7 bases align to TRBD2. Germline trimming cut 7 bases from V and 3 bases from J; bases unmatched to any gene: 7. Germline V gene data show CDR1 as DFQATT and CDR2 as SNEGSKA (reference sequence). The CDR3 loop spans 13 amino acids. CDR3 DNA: TGCAGTGGGCGGGAGCAGGTTACAGATACGCAGTATTTT. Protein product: CSGREQVTDTQYF.

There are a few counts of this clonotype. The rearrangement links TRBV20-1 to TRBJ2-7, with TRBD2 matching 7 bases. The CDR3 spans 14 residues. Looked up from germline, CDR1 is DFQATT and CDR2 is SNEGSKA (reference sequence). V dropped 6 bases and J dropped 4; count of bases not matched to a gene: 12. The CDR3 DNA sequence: TGCAGTGCCGACCCCCGGGACTACGATTACGAGCAGTACTTC. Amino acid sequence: CSADPRDYDYEQYF.

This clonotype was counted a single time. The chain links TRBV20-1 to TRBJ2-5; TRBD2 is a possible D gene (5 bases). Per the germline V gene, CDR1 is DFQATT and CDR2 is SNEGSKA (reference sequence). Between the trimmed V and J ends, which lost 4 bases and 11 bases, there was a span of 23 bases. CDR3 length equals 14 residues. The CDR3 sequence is CSAIEKEAPLEQYF. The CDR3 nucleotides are TGCAGTGCTATAGAGAAGGAGGCTCCCCTGGAGCAGTACTTC.

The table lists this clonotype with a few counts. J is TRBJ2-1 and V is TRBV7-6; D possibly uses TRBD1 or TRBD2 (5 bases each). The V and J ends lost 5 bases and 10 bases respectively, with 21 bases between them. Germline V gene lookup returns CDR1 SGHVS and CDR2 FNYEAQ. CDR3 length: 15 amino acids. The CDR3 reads CASSADPGEGEEQFF. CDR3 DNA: TGTGCCAGCAGCGCAGACCCCGGGGAAGGGGAGGAGCAGTTCTTC.

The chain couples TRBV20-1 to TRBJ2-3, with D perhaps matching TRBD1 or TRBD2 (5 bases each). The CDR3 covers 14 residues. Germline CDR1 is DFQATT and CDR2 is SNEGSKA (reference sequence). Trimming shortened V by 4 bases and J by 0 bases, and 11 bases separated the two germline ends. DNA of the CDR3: TGCAGTGCTACCGGGACGGAGAGCACAGATACGCAGTATTTT. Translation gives CSATGTESTDTQYF.